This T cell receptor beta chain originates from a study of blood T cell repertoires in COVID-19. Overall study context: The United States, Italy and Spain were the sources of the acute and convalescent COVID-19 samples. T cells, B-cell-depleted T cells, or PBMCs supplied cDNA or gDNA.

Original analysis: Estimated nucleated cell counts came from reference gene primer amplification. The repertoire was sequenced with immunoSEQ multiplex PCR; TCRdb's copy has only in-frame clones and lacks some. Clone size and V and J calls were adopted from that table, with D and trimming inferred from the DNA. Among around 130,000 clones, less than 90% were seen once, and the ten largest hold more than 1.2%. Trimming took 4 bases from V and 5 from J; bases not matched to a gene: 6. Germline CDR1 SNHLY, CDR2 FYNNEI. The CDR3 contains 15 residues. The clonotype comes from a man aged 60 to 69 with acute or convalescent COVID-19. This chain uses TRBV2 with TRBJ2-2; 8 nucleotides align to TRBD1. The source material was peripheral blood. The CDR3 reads CASSVFRGRTGELFF. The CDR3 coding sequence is TGTGCCAGCAGTGTTTTCAGGGGGCGTACCGGGGAGCTGTTTTTT.